This record looks at one TCR beta chain sequence and its context. The sample belongs to a study of blood T cells in healthy people across ages. V lost 5 bases to trimming and J lost 2 bases; unmatched junction nucleotides: 9. The CDR3 loop spans 15 amino acids. Per germline, CDR1 DFQATT and CDR2 SNEGSKA (reference sequence). For the second PCR, which ran for about 6 to 11 cycles, a sample-barcoded 5' primer and a J-beta primer mix were used. A single record per CDR3 protein comes from TCRdb applying MiXCR to the 5' RACE reads. The sample records roughly 800,000 distinct CDR3 sequences, around 25% being singletons. This sample was shared with a second study, whose subject was T cells of mothers and their children.

The sample taken for sequencing was blood. This TCR was recovered from a boy between 5 and 17 years old in good health. The chain joins TRBV20-1 to TRBJ1-2, with 9 bases identical to TRBD1. CDR3 sequence (DNA): TGCAGTGCTGATGGGGACAGGGATGGGAACTATGGCTACACCTTC. Its translation: CSADGDRDGNYGYTF.